A selection of T cell receptor beta chains follows, all from one sample in a study of post-analysis software for immune sequencing data. MiXCR, applied by TCRdb to the PCR reads, yields one record per CDR3 protein. The profile shows roughly 620,000 distinct CDR3 sequences, 44% of them singletons. The specimen was blood. The receptors here all came from a girl aged 10-17 years with multiple sclerosis. Each CDR3 is given with its conserved first and last residue. The D gene is left open where the match is weak. Clone sizes are given selectively: once, few, many, or a class where the clone is expanded.

j_gene: TRBJ2-7; v_gene: TRBV6-4; d_gene: .; abundance: .; CDR3nt: TGTGCCAGCAGTGACTCGATCCCAGGGGTCTTGACTAACGAGCAGTACTTC; CDR3aa: CASSDSIPGVLTNEQYF
j_gene: TRBJ2-1; v_gene: TRBV7-3; d_gene: TRBD2; abundance: .; CDR3nt: TGTGCCAGCAGTCTAACTAGCGGGAGGTACAATGAGCAGTTCTTC; CDR3aa: CASSLTSGRYNEQFF
j_gene: TRBJ1-4; v_gene: TRBV4-1; d_gene: .; abundance: few; CDR3nt: TGCGCCAGCAGCCATGGACAGCCCTCTTCAACTAATGAAAAACTGTTTTTT; CDR3aa: CASSHGQPSSTNEKLFF
j_gene: TRBJ1-6; v_gene: TRBV6-2/TRBV6-3; d_gene: .; abundance: .; CDR3nt: TGTGCCAGCTCGACCGGGGGGCCCGGCGGTGTAAGGAATTCACCCCTCCACTTT; CDR3aa: CASSTGGPGGVRNSPLHF
j_gene: TRBJ2-3; v_gene: TRBV27; d_gene: .; abundance: .; CDR3nt: TGTGCCAGCAGGCGCACCGGACAGCGATCTAGCACAGATACGCAGTATTTT; CDR3aa: CASRRTGQRSSTDTQYF
j_gene: TRBJ2-6; v_gene: TRBV7-2; d_gene: .; abundance: .; CDR3nt: TGTGCCAGCAGCTTAGTCCCGACTGACTCTGGGGCCAACGTCCTGACTTTC; CDR3aa: CASSLVPTDSGANVLTF
j_gene: TRBJ2-3; v_gene: TRBV7-8; d_gene: .; abundance: few; CDR3nt: TGTGCCAGCAGCTTCGGGAACCCGACAGGACCTAATACGCAGTATTTT; CDR3aa: CASSFGNPTGPNTQYF
j_gene: TRBJ2-5; v_gene: TRBV7-2; d_gene: TRBD2; abundance: .; CDR3nt: TGTGCCAGCAGCTTAGAGGTGGGGGGGTACCAAGAGACCCAGTACTTC; CDR3aa: CASSLEVGGYQETQYF
j_gene: TRBJ1-4; v_gene: TRBV7-9; d_gene: .; abundance: .; CDR3nt: TGTGCCAGCAGCCAGATGGAAAGAACTCTGTTTTTT; CDR3aa: CASSQMERTLFF
j_gene: TRBJ2-3; v_gene: TRBV29-1; d_gene: .; abundance: .; CDR3nt: TGCAGCATTGAGATATCTAGCTGGGATACGCAGTATTTT; CDR3aa: CSIEISSWDTQYF
j_gene: TRBJ2-1; v_gene: TRBV11-3; d_gene: .; abundance: many; CDR3nt: TGTGCCAGCAGATCCGACCTAACGCAGTTCTTC; CDR3aa: CASRSDLTQFF
j_gene: TRBJ1-6; v_gene: TRBV7-3; d_gene: TRBD1; abundance: once; CDR3nt: TGTGCCAGCAGCTTAGGGACAGCAGGTTCACCCCTCCACTTT; CDR3aa: CASSLGTAGSPLHF
j_gene: TRBJ2-4; v_gene: TRBV4-1; d_gene: .; abundance: few; CDR3nt: TGCGCCAGCAGCCAAGGGGTAGGGGTTGTTACCAAAAACATTCAGTACTTC; CDR3aa: CASSQGVGVVTKNIQYF
j_gene: TRBJ2-4; v_gene: TRBV20-1; d_gene: .; abundance: .; CDR3nt: TGCAGTGCCCCTTGGGACATTCAGTACTTC; CDR3aa: CSAPWDIQYF
j_gene: TRBJ2-7; v_gene: TRBV9; d_gene: TRBD2; abundance: .; CDR3nt: TGTGCCAGCAGCCCAATAACTAGCGTCCCTTTCGACGAGCAGTACTTC; CDR3aa: CASSPITSVPFDEQYF
j_gene: TRBJ1-1; v_gene: TRBV3-1; d_gene: TRBD1; abundance: .; CDR3nt: TGTGCCAGCACCCGGGACAGGGGGAACACTGAAGCTTTCTTT; CDR3aa: CASTRDRGNTEAFF
j_gene: TRBJ2-1; v_gene: TRBV11-1; d_gene: .; abundance: .; CDR3nt: TGTACCAGCAGCCCAGAGCCAGGGGCGGGGCAGTTCTTC; CDR3aa: CTSSPEPGAGQFF
j_gene: TRBJ2-2; v_gene: TRBV13; d_gene: .; abundance: once; CDR3nt: TGTGCCAGTAACGGACAAGAGAACACCGGGGAGCTGTTTTTT; CDR3aa: CASNGQENTGELFF